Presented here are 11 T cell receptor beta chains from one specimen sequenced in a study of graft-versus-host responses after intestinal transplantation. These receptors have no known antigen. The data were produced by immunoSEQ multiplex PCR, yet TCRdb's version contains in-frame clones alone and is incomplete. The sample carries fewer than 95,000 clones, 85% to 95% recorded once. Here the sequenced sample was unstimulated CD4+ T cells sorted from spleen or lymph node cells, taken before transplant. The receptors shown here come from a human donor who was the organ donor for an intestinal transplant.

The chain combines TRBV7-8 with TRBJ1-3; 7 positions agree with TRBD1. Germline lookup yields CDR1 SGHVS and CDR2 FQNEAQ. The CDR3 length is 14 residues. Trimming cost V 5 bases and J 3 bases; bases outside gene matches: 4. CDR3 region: CASSGDRVGNTIYF. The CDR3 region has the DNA TGTGCCAGCAGCGGCGACAGGGTTGGAAACACCATATATTTT.

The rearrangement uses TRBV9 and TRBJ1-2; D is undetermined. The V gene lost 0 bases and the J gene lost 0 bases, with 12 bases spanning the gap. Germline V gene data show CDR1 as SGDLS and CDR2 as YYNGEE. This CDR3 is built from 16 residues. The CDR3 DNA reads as TGTGCCAGCAGCGTAGGAAAAGGACGGACTAACTATGGCTACACCTTC. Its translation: CASSVGKGRTNYGYTF.

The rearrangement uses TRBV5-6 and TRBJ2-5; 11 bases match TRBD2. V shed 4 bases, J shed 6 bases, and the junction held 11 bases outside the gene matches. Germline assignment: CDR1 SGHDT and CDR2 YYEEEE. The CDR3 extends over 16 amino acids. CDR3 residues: CASSPGISGGAKTQYF. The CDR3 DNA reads TGTGCCAGCAGCCCGGGGATTAGCGGGGGGGCAAAGACCCAGTACTTC.

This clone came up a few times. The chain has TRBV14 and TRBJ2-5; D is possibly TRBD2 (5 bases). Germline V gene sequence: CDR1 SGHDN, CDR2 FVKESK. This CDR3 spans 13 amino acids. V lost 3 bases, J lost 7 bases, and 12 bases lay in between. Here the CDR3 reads CASSQPLVRTQYF. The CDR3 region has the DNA TGTGCCAGCAGCCAGCCACTAGTCCGGACCCAGTACTTC.

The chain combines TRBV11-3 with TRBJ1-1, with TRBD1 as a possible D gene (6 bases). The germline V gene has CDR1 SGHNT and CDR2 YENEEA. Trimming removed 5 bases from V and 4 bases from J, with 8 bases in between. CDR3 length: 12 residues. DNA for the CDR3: TGTGCCAGCAGCCTCAGGGGCACTGAAGCTTTCTTT. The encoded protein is CASSLRGTEAFF.

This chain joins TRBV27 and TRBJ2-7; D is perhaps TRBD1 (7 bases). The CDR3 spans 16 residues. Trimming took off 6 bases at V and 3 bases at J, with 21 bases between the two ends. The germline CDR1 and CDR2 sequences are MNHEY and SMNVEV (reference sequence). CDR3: CASRSDREARGYEQYF. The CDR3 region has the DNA TGTGCCAGCAGGAGCGACAGGGAGGCCAGAGGCTACGAGCAGTACTTC.

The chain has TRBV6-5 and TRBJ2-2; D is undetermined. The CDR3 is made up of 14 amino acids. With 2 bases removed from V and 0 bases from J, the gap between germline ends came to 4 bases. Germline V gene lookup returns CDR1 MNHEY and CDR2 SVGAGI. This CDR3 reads CASSYISNTGELFF. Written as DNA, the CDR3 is TGTGCCAGCAGTTACATCTCGAACACCGGGGAGCTGTTTTTT.

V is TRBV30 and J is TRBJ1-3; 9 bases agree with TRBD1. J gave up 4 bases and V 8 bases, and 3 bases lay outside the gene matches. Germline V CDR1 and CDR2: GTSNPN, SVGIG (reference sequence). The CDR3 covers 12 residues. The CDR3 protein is CAQGTGGNTIYF. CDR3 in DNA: TGTGCCCAAGGGACAGGGGGAAACACCATATATTTT.

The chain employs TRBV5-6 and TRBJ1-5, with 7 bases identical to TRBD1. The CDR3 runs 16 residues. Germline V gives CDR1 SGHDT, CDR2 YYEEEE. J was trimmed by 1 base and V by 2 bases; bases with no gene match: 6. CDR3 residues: CASSLGGVDSNQPQHF. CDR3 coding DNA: TGTGCCAGCAGCTTAGGGGGCGTTGACAGCAATCAGCCCCAGCATTTT.

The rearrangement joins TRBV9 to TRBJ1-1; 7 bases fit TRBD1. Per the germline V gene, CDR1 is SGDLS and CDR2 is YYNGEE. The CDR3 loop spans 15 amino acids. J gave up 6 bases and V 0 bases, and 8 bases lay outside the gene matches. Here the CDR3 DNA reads TGTGCCAGCAGCGTAGTGAGGGGGCCCGACGCTGAAGCTTTCTTT. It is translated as CASSVVRGPDAEAFF.

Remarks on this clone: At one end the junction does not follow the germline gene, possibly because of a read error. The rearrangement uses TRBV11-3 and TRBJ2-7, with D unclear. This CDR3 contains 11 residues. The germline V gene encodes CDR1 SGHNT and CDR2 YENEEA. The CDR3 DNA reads TGTGCCAGCAACTTAGCTGGTGAGCAGTACTTC. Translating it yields CASNLAGEQYF.